A single T cell receptor beta chain is shown here with its context. Its cognate antigen is unknown. At sampling all donors were nominally healthy, likely with unrecorded immune exposures. The PCR employed 60 Vbeta primers together with 13 Jbeta primers. The assay was immunoSEQ multiplex PCR, and TCRdb's table has in-frame clones only and misses some. This sample's table has some 160,000 clones. The data originate from a study of cytomegalovirus exposure and HLA in healthy donors. Study findings and constraints: Of the V segments, some could not be distinguished, including TRBV6-2 and TRBV6-3, and were excluded. Relative to the roughly 640-donor mean, N-insertions were reportedly fewer in an Asian-associated ancestry cluster in a later analysis. Highly shared variants forming one cluster were likely a sequencing artifact.

In germline, CDR1 is LNHDA, CDR2 SQIVND (reference sequence). Trimming cost V 4 bases and J 3 bases; bases outside gene matches: 7. The CDR3 runs 15 residues. The chain employs TRBV19 and TRBJ2-7, with TRBD2 matching 9 bases. Sample: PBMCs. This clonotype was obtained from a man aged 25-45 years in good health and CMV-seronegative. CDR3 loop: CASSTTSGPLYEQYF. The CDR3 coding sequence is TGTGCCAGTAGTACGACTAGCGGACCTCTCTACGAGCAGTACTTC.